These 21 T cell receptor beta chains share one sample of origin, sequenced in a study of tissue T cells after allogeneic stem cell transplantation. Libraries were prepared by immunoSEQ multiplex PCR; TCRdb keeps only in-frame clonotypes and omits some of them. This table has under 6,000 clones, approximately 45% appearing once. Time point of the sample: mouse harvest day 7 after allogeneic transplant. Mouse grafts combined 10^7 T-cell-depleted bone marrow cells with 10^6 splenic CD5+ T cells. Sequencing was done on a sample of skin. These receptors were obtained from a female BALB/c mouse given C57BL/6 T cells with graft-versus-host disease after an allogeneic hematopoietic cell transplant.

On this clone itself: Gene names refer to mouse genes. Coverage ceases 1 residue before the CDR3 finishes, and the germline J gene fills in the end. The rearrangement joins TRBV26 to TRBJ1-2; D not certain. V gave up 3 bases and J gave up 3 bases, with 11 bases separating them. This CDR3 comprises 14 residues. Per the germline V gene, CDR1 is KGHPV and CDR2 is FQNQEV (reference sequence). CDR3 DNA, as far as it was read: TGTGCCAGCAGTCTTCTGGGCTGGGACTCCGACTACACC. Protein: CASSLLGWDSDYT. The whole CDR3 protein is CASSLLGWDSDYTF.

A remark on this clone: The genes are named according to mouse. The missing CDR3 end, 1 residue past where the read stops, is filled in from the germline J gene. The chain combines TRBV23 with TRBJ2-4; the table's D call, TRBD2, was not checked against the DNA. This CDR3 is 16 amino acids long. The germline CDR1 and CDR2 sequences are KGHTA and FQNQQP. This CDR3 is CSSSQGLGGRQNTLYF. The CDR3 DNA, read in part, is TGCTCCAGCAGTCAGGGACTGGGGGGGCGGCAAAACACCTTGTAC.

This clone was detected only a few times. The germline and genes are mouse ones. The read terminates 1 residue ahead of where the CDR3 ends, so the germline J gene completes it. This rearrangement joins TRBV26 to TRBJ1-1; TRBD1 agrees at 10 bases. V lost 6 bases, J lost 3 bases, and 1 base stayed unmatched. This CDR3 has 13 amino acids. Germline CDR1 and CDR2: KGHPV and FQNQEV (reference sequence). The sequenced part of the CDR3 DNA is TGTGCCAGCAGGGGACAGGGGCACACAGAAGTCTTC. Amino acids: CASRGQGHTEVF. The full CDR3 reads CASRGQGHTEVFF.

Only a few counts were recorded for this clone. Genes and germline come from the mouse. This CDR3 reads CASSLNSAETLYF. CDR3 DNA (partial): TGTGCCAGCAGTCTGAATAGTGCAGAAACGCTGTAT. The chain carries TRBV26 and TRBJ2-3; no reliable D call. The read falls 1 residue short of the CDR3 end, and the missing part is taken from the germline J gene. The CDR3 consists of 13 residues. The germline CDR1 and CDR2 sequences are KGHPV and FQNQEV (reference sequence). Between the trimmed V and J ends, which lost 2 bases and 0 bases, there was a span of 3 bases.

As concerns this clone: Gene labels here are mouse ones. Sequencing ends 1 residue short of the CDR3 end; the germline J gene provides the rest. The chain is built from TRBV24 and TRBJ1-2; TRBD1 might be the D (5 bases). The length of the CDR3 is 14 residues. Germline V gene data show CDR1 as KGHTA and CDR2 as FRNEEI. Trimming cost V 6 bases and J 0 bases, with 11 bases left between them. The part of the CDR3 DNA that was read is TGTGCCAGCAGCACCGGGACTACAAACTCCGACTACACC. It translates to CASSTGTTNSDYT. The CDR3 reads in full as CASSTGTTNSDYTF.

In the case of this clone: Germline and genes: mouse. The DNA ends 1 residue before the CDR3 does, and the rest of the CDR3 is filled in from the germline J gene. The rearrangement uses TRBV29 and TRBJ1-6; 7 bases match TRBD1. TRBJ1-6 is given ORF status, its function remaining uncertain. This CDR3 region has 16 residues. J was trimmed by 3 bases and V by 2 bases; bases with no gene match: 4. CDR1 and CDR2 (germline): MSHET, SYDVDS. CDR3 region: CASSLHRGLYNSPLYF. The part of the CDR3 DNA that was read is TGTGCTAGCAGTTTACACAGGGGACTCTATAATTCGCCCCTCTAC.

With regard to this clone: Any gene name here is a mouse gene name. The read gets to within 1 residue of the CDR3 end, and the germline J gene fills in the rest. The V gene is TRBV3, the J gene TRBJ1-1, with D possibly matching TRBD1 (5 bases). Looked up from germline, CDR1 is SNHLY and CDR2 is FYNGKV (reference sequence). This CDR3 comprises 12 residues. V shed 1 base and J shed 7 bases, with 7 bases lying between them. The CDR3 loop is CASSLERGEVFF. The sequenced CDR3 bases are TGTGCCAGCAGCTTAGAGAGGGGAGAAGTCTTC.

Concerning this clone itself: Any gene name here is a mouse gene name. The read ends 1 residue early relative to the CDR3; the germline J gene fills the gap. The J gene is TRBJ1-3, the V gene TRBV31; possible D gene TRBD1, 6 bases. The CDR3 sequence is 15 residues long. Trimming left V 0 bases short and J 0 bases short, with 9 bases between. Germline values: CDR1 GKSSPN, CDR2 SITVG. The sequenced part of the CDR3 DNA is TGTGCCTGGAGTCTACCGGGACATTCTGGAAATACGCTCTAT. It translates to CAWSLPGHSGNTLY. The entire CDR3 is CAWSLPGHSGNTLYF. The whole variable domain, filled in from reference TRBV31 and TRBJ1-3, reads AQTIHQWPVAEIKAVGSPLSLGCTIKGKSSPNLYWYWQATGGTLQQLFYSITVGQVESVVQLNLSASRPKDDQFILSTEKLLLSHSGFYLCAWSLPGHSGNTLYFGEGSRLIVV.

This clone showed up just a few times. Gene and germline names: mouse. The read stops 1 residue short of the end of the CDR3; the missing end is completed from the germline J gene. The chain joins TRBV16 to TRBJ2-3; 7 bases are shared with TRBD2. The CDR3 is made up of 15 amino acids. Trimming cost V 3 bases and J 0 bases; bases outside gene matches: 3. Germline V gene lookup returns CDR1 SGHSA and CDR2 FRNQAP. CDR3 protein: CASSFTGASAETLYF. The CDR3 bases that were read are TGTGCAAGCAGCTTTACTGGGGCTAGTGCAGAAACGCTGTAT.

This clone appeared once. The gene names here belong to mouse. The CDR3 end is not reached by the read, which stops 1 residue before it; the germline J gene fills it in. V is TRBV23 and J is TRBJ1-1; the DNA was not compared with TRBD1, the D call given in the table. The CDR3 spans 11 residues. Germline V gene sequence: CDR1 KGHTA, CDR2 FQNQQP. CDR3 loop: CSSRTGEKVFF. The part of the CDR3 DNA that was read is TGCTCCAGCCGGACAGGGGAAAAAGTCTTC.

There are a few counts of this clone. Gene names are the mouse ones. The read stops 1 residue short of the end of the CDR3; the missing end is completed from the germline J gene. V usage is TRBV4 and J usage is TRBJ2-5, with 10 bases lining up with TRBD2. The ends lost 5 bases at V and 0 bases at J; junction bases unmatched: 5. This CDR3 is 16 amino acids long. CDR1 is LGHDT, CDR2 YNNKQL, per germline (reference sequence). Incomplete CDR3 DNA: TGTGCCAGCAGCCTCGACTGGGGGGATAACCAAGACACCCAGTAC. Translation: CASSLDWGDNQDTQY. The CDR3 in full is CASSLDWGDNQDTQYF.

This clone is medium-sized within its sample. Germline and genes here are mouse. Sequencing ends 1 residue short of the CDR3 end; the germline J gene provides the rest. The rearrangement links TRBV26 to TRBJ1-2, with 7 bases identical to TRBD1. Per germline, CDR1 KGHPV and CDR2 FQNQEV (reference sequence). V was clipped by 4 bases and J by 0 bases; unmatched bases: 2. The CDR3 totals 14 residues. The covered CDR3 bases are TGTGCCAGCAGTCCGGGACAGCCAAACTCCGACTACACC. As protein: CASSPGQPNSDYT. The entire CDR3 is CASSPGQPNSDYTF.

This clone was detected only a few times. Gene names and germline refer to mouse. The read stops 1 residue short of the end of the CDR3; the missing end is completed from the germline J gene. This sequence joins TRBV3 and TRBJ2-7, with TRBD2 identical over 9 bases. This CDR3 has 14 residues. V shed 5 bases, J shed 7 bases, and the junction held 9 bases outside the gene matches. Germline V lookup: CDR1 SNHLY, CDR2 FYNGKV (reference sequence). CDR3 sequence: CASSLDWGPGEQYF. CDR3 DNA (partial): TGTGCCAGCAGCCTAGACTGGGGGCCTGGGGAACAGTAC.

This clone was seen a handful of times. Mouse names are used for the genes. Read data end 1 residue before the CDR3 end; the end is taken from the germline J gene. The rearrangement uses TRBV20 and TRBJ1-5; 8 nucleotides match TRBD1. CDR1 and CDR2 from the germline V gene are GFQATS and STVNSAI. The CDR3 totals 13 residues. The J segment lost 1 base and the V segment lost 6 bases, leaving 2 bases of the junction unmatched. The part of the CDR3 DNA that was read is TGTGGTGCAAGACAGGGGAACAACCAGGCTCCGCTT. The encoded protein is CGARQGNNQAPL. The full CDR3 sequence reads CGARQGNNQAPLF.

About this clone: The gene names given are mouse names. The CDR3 end falls 1 residue outside the read, so it is completed with the germline J gene. The chain carries TRBV13-3 and TRBJ2-1; the D gene is possibly TRBD1 (5 bases). The germline V gene encodes CDR1 NNHDY and CDR2 SYVADS. The CDR3 is 13 residues long. Between the trimmed V and J ends, which lost 4 bases and 1 base, there was a span of 6 bases. The CDR3 loop reads CASSNRNYAEQFF. The sequenced part of the CDR3 DNA is TGTGCCAGCAGTAACAGGAACTATGCTGAGCAGTTC.

Regarding this clone: Gene names follow the mouse nomenclature. The read ends 1 residue early relative to the CDR3; the germline J gene fills the gap. The rearrangement uses TRBV23 and TRBJ2-4; no check of the table's D call, TRBD2, against the DNA was made. The CDR3 is made up of 14 amino acids. Germline V CDR1 and CDR2: KGHTA, FQNQQP. CDR3 bases read: TGCTCCAGCAGTCAATCGGCTGGGGGGGACACCTTGTAC. Encoded protein: CSSSQSAGGDTLY. The full CDR3 protein is CSSSQSAGGDTLYF. Using reference TRBV23 and TRBJ2-4 for the parts outside the CDR3, the full variable domain is DAAVTQKPRYLIKMKGQEAEMKCIPEKGHTAVFWYQQKQSKELKFLIYFQNQQPLDQIDMVKERFSAVCPSSSLCSLGIRTCEAEDSALYLCSSSQSAGGDTLYFGAGTRLSVL.

On this clone: Gene labels here are mouse ones. The read gets to within 1 residue of the CDR3 end, and the germline J gene fills in the rest. The chain employs TRBV3 and TRBJ2-7; D not resolved. Germline V gene sequence: CDR1 SNHLY, CDR2 FYNGKV (reference sequence). This CDR3 region has 11 residues. Trimming shortened V by 5 bases and J by 0 bases, and 2 bases separated the two germline ends. The part of the CDR3 DNA that was read is TGTGCCAGCAGCCTCTCCTATGAACAGTAC. This gives the protein CASSLSYEQY. The complete CDR3 sequence is CASSLSYEQYF.

This clone is deemed large. Gene names refer to mouse genes. The read is 1 residue too short to cover the CDR3 end, so that end is filled in from the germline J gene. The V and J genes are TRBV13-3 and TRBJ1-4; D is unresolved. CDR1 and CDR2 (germline): NNHDY, SYVADS. The CDR3 spans 15 residues. Trimming left V 2 bases short and J 0 bases short, with 8 bases between. Partial CDR3 DNA: TGTGCCAGCAGTGAGGCAGTTATTTCCAACGAAAGATTATTT. Translation gives CASSEAVISNERLF. The full CDR3 protein reads CASSEAVISNERLFF.

This clone has just a few counts. The germline and genes are mouse ones. With the read ending 1 residue before the CDR3 end, the germline J gene is used to fill in that end. The J gene is TRBJ2-5, the V gene TRBV3; 11 positions agree with TRBD2. Per germline, CDR1 SNHLY and CDR2 FYNGKV (reference sequence). After removal of 5 bases from V and 6 bases from J, the junction contained 4 bases not matched to a gene. This CDR3 spans 14 amino acids. The CDR3 DNA, read in part, is TGTGCCAGCAGCGGACTGGGGGGCAGGGACACCCAGTAC. Protein sequence: CASSGLGGRDTQY. The whole CDR3 sequence is CASSGLGGRDTQYF.

With regard to this clone: Gene names denote mouse genes. The missing CDR3 end, 1 residue past where the read stops, is filled in from the germline J gene. Other nucleotide sequences from this sample produce the same CDR3. The V gene is TRBV26, the J gene TRBJ2-7; D perhaps matches TRBD1 (5 bases). V was shortened by 0 bases and J by 5 bases, with 5 bases between the two germline ends. The germline V gene has CDR1 KGHPV and CDR2 FQNQEV (reference sequence). The CDR3 runs 12 residues. Here the CDR3 reads CASSLSGDEQYF. CDR3 bases read: TGTGCCAGCAGTCTGTCAGGGGATGAACAGTAC.

This clone was observed a handful of times. Mouse names are used for the genes. Read sequence stops 1 residue before the CDR3 end, and the germline J gene provides the missing end. The chain couples TRBV31 to TRBJ2-7, with TRBD2 matching 8 bases. After removal of 1 base from V and 4 bases from J, the junction contained 6 bases not matched to a gene. CDR1 and CDR2 from the germline V gene are GKSSPN and SITVG. The CDR3 consists of 14 residues. The CDR3 sequence: CAWSRPGGSYEQYF. The sequenced CDR3 bases are TGTGCCTGGAGTCGCCCTGGGGGGTCGTATGAACAGTAC.